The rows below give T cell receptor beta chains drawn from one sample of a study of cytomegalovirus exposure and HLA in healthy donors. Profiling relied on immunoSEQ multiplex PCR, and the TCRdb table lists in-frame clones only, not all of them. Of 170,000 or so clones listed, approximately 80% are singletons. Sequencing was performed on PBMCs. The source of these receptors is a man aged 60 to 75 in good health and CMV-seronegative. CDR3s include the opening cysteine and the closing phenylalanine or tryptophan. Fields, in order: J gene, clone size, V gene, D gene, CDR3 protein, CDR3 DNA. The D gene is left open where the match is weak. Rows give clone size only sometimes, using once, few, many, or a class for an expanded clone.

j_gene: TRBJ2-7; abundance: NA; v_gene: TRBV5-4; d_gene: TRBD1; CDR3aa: CASSLRTGGRGEQYF; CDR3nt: TGTGCCAGCAGCTTGCGGACAGGGGGAAGGGGTGAGCAGTACTTC
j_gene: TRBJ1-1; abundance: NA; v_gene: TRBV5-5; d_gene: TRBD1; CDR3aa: CASSLTPADRGQYADTEAFF; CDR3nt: TGTGCCAGCAGCCTAACCCCCGCGGACAGGGGGCAGTATGCTGACACTGAAGCTTTCTTT
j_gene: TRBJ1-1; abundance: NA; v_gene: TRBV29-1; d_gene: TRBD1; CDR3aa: CSGRGTGGITEAFF; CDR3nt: TGCAGCGGGAGGGGGACAGGGGGAATTACTGAAGCTTTCTTT
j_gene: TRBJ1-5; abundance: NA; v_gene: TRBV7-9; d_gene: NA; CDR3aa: CASSFEPANQPQHF; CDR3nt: TGTGCCAGCAGCTTTGAGCCCGCTAATCAGCCCCAGCATTTT
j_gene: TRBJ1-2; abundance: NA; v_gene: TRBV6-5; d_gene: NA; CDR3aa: CASSIQGPGNYGYTF; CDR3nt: TGTGCCAGCAGTATACAGGGACCTGGGAACTATGGCTACACCTTC
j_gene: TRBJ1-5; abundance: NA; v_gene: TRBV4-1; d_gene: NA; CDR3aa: CASSQDEFGGSERQPQHF; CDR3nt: TGCGCCAGCAGCCAAGATGAATTCGGAGGTTCGGAACGGCAGCCCCAGCATTTT
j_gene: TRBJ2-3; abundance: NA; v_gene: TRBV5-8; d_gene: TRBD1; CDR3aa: CASSLGQGITDTQYF; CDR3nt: TGTGCCAGCAGCTTGGGACAGGGGATAACAGATACGCAGTATTTT
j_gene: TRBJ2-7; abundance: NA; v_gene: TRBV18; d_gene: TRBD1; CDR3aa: CASSPRQGASEQYF; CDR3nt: TGTGCCAGCTCACCGAGACAGGGGGCAAGCGAGCAGTACTTC
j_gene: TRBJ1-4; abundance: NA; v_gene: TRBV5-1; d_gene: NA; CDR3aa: CASSLVVGSRVGDEKLFF; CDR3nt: TGCGCCAGCAGCTTGGTTGTGGGATCCAGGGTGGGTGACGAAAAACTGTTTTTT
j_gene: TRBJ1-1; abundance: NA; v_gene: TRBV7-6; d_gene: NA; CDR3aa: CASVPRRAFF; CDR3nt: TGTGCCAGCGTTCCCCGGAGAGCTTTCTTT
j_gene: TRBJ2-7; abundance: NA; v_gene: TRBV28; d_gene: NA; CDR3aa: CASSSPREQYF; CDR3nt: TGTGCCAGCAGTTCCCCCCGCGAGCAGTACTTC
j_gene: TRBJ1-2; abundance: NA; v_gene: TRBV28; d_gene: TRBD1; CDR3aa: CASRQDRVWIYTF; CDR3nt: TGTGCCAGCAGGCAAGACAGGGTTTGGATCTACACCTTC
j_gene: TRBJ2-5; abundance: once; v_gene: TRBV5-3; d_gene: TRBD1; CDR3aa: CARSSSGTVYQETQYF; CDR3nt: TGTGCCAGAAGCTCGTCCGGGACAGTGTACCAAGAGACCCAGTACTTC
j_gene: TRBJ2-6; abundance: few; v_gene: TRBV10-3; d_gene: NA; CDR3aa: CAISESWGDSGANVLTF; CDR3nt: TGTGCCATCAGTGAGTCGTGGGGGGACTCTGGGGCCAACGTCCTGACTTTC
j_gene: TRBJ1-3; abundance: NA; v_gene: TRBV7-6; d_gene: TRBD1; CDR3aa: CASSPPGDRGQTIYF; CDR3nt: TGTGCCAGCAGTCCCCCGGGGGACAGGGGGCAAACCATATATTTT
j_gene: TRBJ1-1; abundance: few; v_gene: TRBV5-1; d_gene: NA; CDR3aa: CASSLIPGVNTEAFF; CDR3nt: TGCGCCAGCAGCTTGATACCAGGGGTTAACACTGAAGCTTTCTTT
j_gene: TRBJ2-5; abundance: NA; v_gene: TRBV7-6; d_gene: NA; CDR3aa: CASSLAGFETQYF; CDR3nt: TGTGCCAGCAGCTTAGCCGGGTTTGAGACCCAGTACTTC
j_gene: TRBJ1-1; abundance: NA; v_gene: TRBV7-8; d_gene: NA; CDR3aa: CASSHAGRGAEAFF; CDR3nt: TGTGCCAGCAGTCATGCAGGGCGGGGGGCTGAAGCTTTCTTT
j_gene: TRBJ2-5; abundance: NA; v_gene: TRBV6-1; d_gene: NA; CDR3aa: CASSPQETQYF; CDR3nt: TGTGCCAGCAGTCCCCAGGAGACCCAGTACTTC
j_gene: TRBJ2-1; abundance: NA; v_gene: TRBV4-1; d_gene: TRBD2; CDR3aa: CASSQEASGGAYNEQFF; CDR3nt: TGCGCCAGCAGCCAAGAGGCTAGCGGGGGGGCATACAATGAGCAGTTCTTC
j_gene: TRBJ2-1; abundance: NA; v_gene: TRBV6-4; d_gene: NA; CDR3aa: CASSRGGSSYNEQFF; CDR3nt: TGTGCCAGCAGCCGTGGGGGGAGCTCCTACAATGAGCAGTTCTTC
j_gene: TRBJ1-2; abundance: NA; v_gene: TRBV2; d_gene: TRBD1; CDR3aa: CASSEDPGQGASGYPF; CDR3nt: TGTGCCAGCAGTGAGGACCCGGGACAGGGGGCTTCCGGCTACCCCTTC
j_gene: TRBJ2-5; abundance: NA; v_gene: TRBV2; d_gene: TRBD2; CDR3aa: CASSGGVAGGKLQETQYF; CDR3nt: TGTGCCAGCTCGGGGGGGGTAGCGGGGGGTAAGCTCCAAGAGACCCAGTACTTC
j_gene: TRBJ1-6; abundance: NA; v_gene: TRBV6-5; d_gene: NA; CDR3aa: CASTRRGGGSPLHF; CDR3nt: TGTGCCAGCACCCGAAGGGGTGGCGGTTCACCCCTCCACTTT
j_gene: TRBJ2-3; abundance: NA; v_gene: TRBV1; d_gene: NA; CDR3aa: CTSIPPRGRRTDTQYF; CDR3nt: TGCACCAGCATTCCCCCCCGCGGGAGACGCACAGATACGCAGTATTTT
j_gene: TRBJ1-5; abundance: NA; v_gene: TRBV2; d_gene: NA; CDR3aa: CASSEDSQDYQPQHF; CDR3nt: TGTGCCAGCAGTGAAGACAGCCAGGATTATCAGCCCCAGCATTTT
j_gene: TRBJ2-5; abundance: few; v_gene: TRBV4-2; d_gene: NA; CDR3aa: CASSQDGGSNVEETQYF; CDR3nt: TGTGCCAGCAGCCAAGATGGAGGCAGCAACGTTGAAGAGACCCAGTACTTC
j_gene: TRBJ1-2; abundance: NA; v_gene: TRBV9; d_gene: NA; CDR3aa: CASSPSGASGYTF; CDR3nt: TGTGCCAGCAGCCCAAGCGGAGCGTCGGGCTACACCTTC
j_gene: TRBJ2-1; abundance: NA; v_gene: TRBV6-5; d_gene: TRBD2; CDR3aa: CASSYSTSGDEQFF; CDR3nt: TGTGCCAGCAGTTACTCGACTAGCGGGGATGAGCAGTTCTTC
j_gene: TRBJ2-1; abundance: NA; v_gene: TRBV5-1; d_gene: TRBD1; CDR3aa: CASSTSGQGYNEQFF; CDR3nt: TGCGCCAGCAGCACTTCGGGACAGGGCTACAATGAGCAGTTCTTC
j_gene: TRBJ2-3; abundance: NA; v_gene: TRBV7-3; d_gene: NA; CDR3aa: CASSEQISGFTDTQYF; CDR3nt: TGTGCCAGCAGCGAACAAATTAGCGGCTTCACAGATACGCAGTATTTT
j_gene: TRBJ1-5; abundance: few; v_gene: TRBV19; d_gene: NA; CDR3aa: CASATWQGNQPQHF; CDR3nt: TGTGCCAGTGCGACGTGGCAGGGCAATCAGCCCCAGCATTTT
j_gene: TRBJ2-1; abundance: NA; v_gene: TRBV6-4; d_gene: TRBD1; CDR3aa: CASSAGTEPNEQFF; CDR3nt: TGTGCCAGCAGTGCCGGGACAGAACCTAATGAGCAGTTCTTC
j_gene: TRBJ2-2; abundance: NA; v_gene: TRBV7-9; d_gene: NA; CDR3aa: CASSLAAGILNTGELFF; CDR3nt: TGTGCCAGCAGCTTAGCTGCCGGGATTCTGAACACCGGGGAGCTGTTTTTT
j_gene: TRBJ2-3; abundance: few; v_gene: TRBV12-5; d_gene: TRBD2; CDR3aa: CASGYGTSGSADTQYF; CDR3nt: TGTGCTAGTGGTTACGGGACTAGCGGGAGCGCAGATACGCAGTATTTT
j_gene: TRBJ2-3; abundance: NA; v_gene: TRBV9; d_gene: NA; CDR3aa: CASSVGRGASTDTQYF; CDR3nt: TGTGCCAGCAGCGTAGGTCGGGGGGCTAGCACAGATACGCAGTATTTT
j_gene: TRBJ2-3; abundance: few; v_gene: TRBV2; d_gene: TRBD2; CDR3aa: CASSDRLAGGSWAGTQYF; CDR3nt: TGTGCCAGCAGTGATCGGCTAGCGGGGGGTTCCTGGGCGGGTACGCAGTATTTT
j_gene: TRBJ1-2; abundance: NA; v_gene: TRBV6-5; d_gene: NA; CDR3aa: CASSYLRGGCPYGYTF; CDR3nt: TGTGCCAGCAGTTACCTACGCGGAGGGTGTCCATATGGCTACACCTTC
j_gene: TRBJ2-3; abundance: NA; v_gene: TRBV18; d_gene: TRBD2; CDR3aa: CASSQTSGGTDTQYF; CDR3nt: TGTGCCAGCTCCCAGACTAGCGGGGGCACAGATACGCAGTATTTT
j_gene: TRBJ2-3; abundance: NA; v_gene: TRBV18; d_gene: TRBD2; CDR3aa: CASSPSASGRGCTDTQYF; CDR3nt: TGTGCCAGCTCACCTTCGGCTAGCGGGAGGGGATGCACAGATACGCAGTATTTT
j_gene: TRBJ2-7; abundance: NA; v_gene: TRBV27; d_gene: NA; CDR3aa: CASSFPREQYF; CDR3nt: TGTGCCAGCAGTTTCCCTCGGGAGCAGTACTTC
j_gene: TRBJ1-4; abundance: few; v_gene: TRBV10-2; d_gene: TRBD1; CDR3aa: CATTEDRTNEKLFF; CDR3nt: TGCGCCACCACAGAGGACAGGACTAATGAAAAACTGTTTTTT
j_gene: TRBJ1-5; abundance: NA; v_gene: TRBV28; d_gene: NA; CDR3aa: CASSRDIDQPQHF; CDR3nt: TGTGCCAGCAGTCGGGACATTGATCAGCCCCAGCATTTT
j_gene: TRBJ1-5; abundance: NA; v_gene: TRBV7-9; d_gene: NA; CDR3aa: CSSSLAMGSNKLNQPQHF; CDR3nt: TGTTCCAGCAGCTTAGCCATGGGGAGTAACAAACTTAATCAGCCCCAGCATTTT
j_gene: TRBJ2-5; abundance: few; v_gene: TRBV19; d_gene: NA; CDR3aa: CASSIAGETQYF; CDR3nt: TGTGCCAGTAGTATAGCCGGGGAGACCCAGTACTTC
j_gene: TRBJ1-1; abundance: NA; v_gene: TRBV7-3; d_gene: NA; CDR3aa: CASSFIGGNTEAFF; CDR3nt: TGTGCCAGCAGCTTCATAGGGGGGAACACTGAAGCTTTCTTT
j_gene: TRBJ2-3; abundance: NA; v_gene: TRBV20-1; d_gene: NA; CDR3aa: CSAKRGDTQYF; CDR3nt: TGCAGTGCTAAAAGGGGAGATACGCAGTATTTT
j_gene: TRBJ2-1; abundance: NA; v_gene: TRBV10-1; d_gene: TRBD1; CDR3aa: CASSDQSTGGNEQFF; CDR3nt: TGCGCCAGCAGTGACCAGTCGACAGGGGGGAATGAGCAGTTCTTC
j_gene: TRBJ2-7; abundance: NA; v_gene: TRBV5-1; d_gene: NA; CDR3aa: CASSSFGGEQYF; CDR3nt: TGCGCCAGCAGCTCGTTCGGGGGCGAGCAGTACTTC
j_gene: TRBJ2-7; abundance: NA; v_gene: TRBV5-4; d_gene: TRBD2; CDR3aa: CASTRGTSGALSSYEQYF; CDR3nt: TGTGCCAGCACCCGGGGGACTAGCGGGGCCCTGAGCTCCTACGAGCAGTACTTC
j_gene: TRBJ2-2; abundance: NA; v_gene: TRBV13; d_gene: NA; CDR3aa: CASTGRDGRNTGELFF; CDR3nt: TGTGCCAGCACCGGACGAGACGGGAGGAACACCGGGGAGCTGTTTTTT
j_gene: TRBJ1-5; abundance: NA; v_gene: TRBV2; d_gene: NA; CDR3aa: CASSERVSNQPQHF; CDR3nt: TGTGCCAGCAGTGAGAGGGTCAGCAATCAGCCCCAGCATTTT
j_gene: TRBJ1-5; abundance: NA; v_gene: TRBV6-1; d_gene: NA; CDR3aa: CASSGGTDSNQPQNF; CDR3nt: TGTGCCAGCAGTGGCGGGACGGATAGCAATCAGCCCCAGAATTTT